This paragraph reports one T cell receptor (beta chain). The table came from immunoSEQ multiplex PCR; TCRdb's copy has only in-frame clones and leaves some out. The data hold tens of thousands of clones, with around 94% observed a single time. The data are from a study of T cell changes during pregnancy in multiple sclerosis. The V segment lost 5 bases and the J segment 6 bases; nucleotides outside the gene matches: 7. CDR1 MNHEY and CDR2 SVGAGI come from the germline V gene. The CDR3 has 15 residues. The V gene is TRBV6-5, the J gene TRBJ2-2, with TRBD1 matching over 9 bases. The specimen comprised peripheral blood, sampled in the third trimester of pregnancy. The sequence was collected from a female donor with multiple sclerosis, enrolled in a pregnancy study. The CDR3 DNA follows: TGTGCCAGCAGTCGACAGGGGGTGTATGCCGGGGAGCTGTTTTTT. Its protein product is CASSRQGVYAGELFF.